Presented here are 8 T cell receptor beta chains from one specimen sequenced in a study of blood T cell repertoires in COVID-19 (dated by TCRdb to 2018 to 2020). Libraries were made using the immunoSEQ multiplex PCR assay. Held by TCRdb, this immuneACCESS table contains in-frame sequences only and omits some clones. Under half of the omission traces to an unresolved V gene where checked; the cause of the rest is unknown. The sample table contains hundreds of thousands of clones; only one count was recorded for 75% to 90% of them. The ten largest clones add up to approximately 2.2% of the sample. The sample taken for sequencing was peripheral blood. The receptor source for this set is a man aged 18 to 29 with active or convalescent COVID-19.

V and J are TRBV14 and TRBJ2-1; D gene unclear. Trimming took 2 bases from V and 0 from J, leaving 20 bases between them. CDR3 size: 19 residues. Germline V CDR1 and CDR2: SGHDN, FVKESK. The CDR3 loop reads CASSQRFLVARSSYNEQFF. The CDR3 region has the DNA TGTGCCAGCAGCCAAAGATTCCTAGTAGCCCGCAGCTCCTACAATGAGCAGTTCTTC.

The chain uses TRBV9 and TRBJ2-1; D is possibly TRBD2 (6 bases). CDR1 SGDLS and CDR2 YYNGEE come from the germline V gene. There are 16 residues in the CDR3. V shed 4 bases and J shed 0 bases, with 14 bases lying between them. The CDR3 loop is CASSQFLASSYNEQFF. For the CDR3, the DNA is TGTGCCAGCAGCCAATTCCTAGCGAGCTCCTACAATGAGCAGTTCTTC.

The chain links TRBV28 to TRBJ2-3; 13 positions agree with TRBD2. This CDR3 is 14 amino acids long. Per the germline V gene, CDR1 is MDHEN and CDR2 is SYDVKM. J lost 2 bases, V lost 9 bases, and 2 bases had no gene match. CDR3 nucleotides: TGTGCCAGTGGACTAGCGGGAGTCACAGATACGCAGTATTTT. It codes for CASGLAGVTDTQYF.

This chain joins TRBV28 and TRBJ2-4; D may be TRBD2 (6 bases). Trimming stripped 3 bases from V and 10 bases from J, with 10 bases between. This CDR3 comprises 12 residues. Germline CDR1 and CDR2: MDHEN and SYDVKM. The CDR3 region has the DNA TGTGCCAGCAGTTTGCGGGATACTATTCAGTACTTC. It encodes CASSLRDTIQYF.

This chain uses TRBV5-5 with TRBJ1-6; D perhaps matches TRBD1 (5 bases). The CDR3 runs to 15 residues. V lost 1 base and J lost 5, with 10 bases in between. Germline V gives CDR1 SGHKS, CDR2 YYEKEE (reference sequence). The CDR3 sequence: CASSLRQSDNSPLHF. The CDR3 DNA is TGTGCCAGCAGCTTGCGACAGTCCGATAATTCACCCCTCCACTTT.

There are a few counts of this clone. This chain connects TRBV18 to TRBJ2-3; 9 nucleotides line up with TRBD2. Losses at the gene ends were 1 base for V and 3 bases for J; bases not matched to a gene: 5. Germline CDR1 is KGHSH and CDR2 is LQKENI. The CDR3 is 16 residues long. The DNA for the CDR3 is TGTGCCAGCTCACCACTTCTTAGCGGGGGAACAGATACGCAGTATTTT. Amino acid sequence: CASSPLLSGGTDTQYF.

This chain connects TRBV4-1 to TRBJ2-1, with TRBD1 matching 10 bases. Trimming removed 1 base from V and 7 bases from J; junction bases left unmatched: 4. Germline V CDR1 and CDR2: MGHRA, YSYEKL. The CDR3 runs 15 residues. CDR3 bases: TGCGCCAGCAGCCAAGTCCGGACAGGGGGGAATGAGCAGTTCTTC. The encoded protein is CASSQVRTGGNEQFF.

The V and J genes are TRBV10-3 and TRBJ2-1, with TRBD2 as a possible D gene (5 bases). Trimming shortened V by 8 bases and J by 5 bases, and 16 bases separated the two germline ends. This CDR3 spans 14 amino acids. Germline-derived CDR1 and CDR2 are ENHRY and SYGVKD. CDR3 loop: CAIPTGPGDNEQFF. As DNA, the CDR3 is TGTGCCATCCCCACTGGCCCCGGGGACAATGAGCAGTTCTTC.